What follows is one T cell receptor (beta chain) and its context. This record belongs to a study of OX40 agonist ivuxolimab in advanced cancers. Study overall: Subjects had a mean age of roughly 57 years, with a range of about 23 to 85; about 83% were male. Partial responses occurred in Three dose-escalation patients, one with hepatocellular carcinoma and two with cutaneous melanoma.

TCRdb's table, derived via immunoSEQ multiplex PCR, lists solely in-frame clones and lacks some. This table has about 50,000 clones, around 85% appearing once. J lost 8 bases, V lost 0 bases, and 4 bases had no gene match. Per germline, CDR1 SGHTS and CDR2 YDEGEE. The CDR3 sequence is 14 residues long. The study sampled blood at baseline, cycle 4 day 1, and cycle 7 day 1. Sequenced here: CD4+ or CD8+ T cells sorted from blood, sampled in a trial of the OX40 agonist ivuxolimab. The chain couples TRBV5-8 to TRBJ2-4, with 8 positions matching TRBD2. The TCR was taken from an adult with an advanced solid tumor such as melanoma, head and neck, liver or kidney cancer. CDR3 nucleotide sequence: TGTGCCAGCAGCTTGGAGGCCGGGGGGGACATTCAGTACTTC. It codes for CASSLEAGGDIQYF. The whole variable domain, filled in from reference TRBV5-8 and TRBJ2-4, reads EAGVTQSPTHLIKTRGQQATLRCSPISGHTSVYWYQQALGLGLQFLLWYDEGEERNRGNFPPRFSGRQFPNYSSELNVNALELEDSALYLCASSLEAGGDIQYFGAGTRLSVL.